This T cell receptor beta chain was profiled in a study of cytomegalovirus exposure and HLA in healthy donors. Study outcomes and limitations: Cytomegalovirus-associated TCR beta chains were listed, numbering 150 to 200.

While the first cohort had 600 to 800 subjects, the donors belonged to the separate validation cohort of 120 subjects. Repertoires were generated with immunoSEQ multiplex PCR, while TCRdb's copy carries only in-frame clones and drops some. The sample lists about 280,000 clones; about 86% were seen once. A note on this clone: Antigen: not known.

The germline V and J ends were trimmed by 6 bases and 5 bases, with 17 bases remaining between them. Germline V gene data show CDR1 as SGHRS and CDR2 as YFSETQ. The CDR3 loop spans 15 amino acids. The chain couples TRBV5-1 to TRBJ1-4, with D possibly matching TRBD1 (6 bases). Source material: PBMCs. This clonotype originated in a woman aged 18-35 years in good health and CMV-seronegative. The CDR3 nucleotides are TGCGCCAGCACCATACAGGGAGTCATAAATGAAAAACTGTTTTTT. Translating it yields CASTIQGVINEKLFF.